This T cell receptor (beta chain) is from a study of blood T cell repertoires in COVID-19. Study-level information: COVID-19 samples collected from the United States, Italy and Spain covered acute and convalescent phases. Sample material is recorded as cDNA or gDNA derived from T cells, B-cell-depleted T cells, or PBMCs.

This clone was recorded only once. CDR3 size: 14 residues. The V end was cut by 6 bases, the J end by 3 bases, with 12 bases between. Germline V CDR1 and CDR2: SNHLY, FYNNEI. TCRdb's copy holds only in-frame clones and misses some; the assay was immunoSEQ multiplex PCR. The repertoire consists of tens of thousands of clones, with 65% to 85% occurring once and the leading ten covering roughly 30%. The sample comprised peripheral blood. The chain links TRBV2 to TRBJ2-1, with a possible D match to TRBD2 (5 bases). This TCR was recovered from a woman aged 80 or older with acute or convalescent COVID-19. The CDR3 region has the DNA TGTGCCAGCAGCCTCGACTACTACTACAATGAGCAGTTCTTC. This sequence encodes CASSLDYYYNEQFF.